Below are 26 T cell receptor beta chains sequenced from a single sample in a study of cytomegalovirus exposure and HLA in healthy donors. PCR was performed using 60 Vbeta and 13 Jbeta primers. The method was immunoSEQ multiplex PCR; TCRdb's version includes in-frame clones alone and lacks a portion of them. The table lists about 160,000 clones, about 80% of them singletons. Sequencing was performed on PBMCs. These receptors came from a man aged 40-50 years in good health and CMV-seropositive.

The chain carries TRBV14 and TRBJ1-1, with D hard to call. Trimming shortened V by 4 bases and J by 3 bases, and 9 bases separated the two germline ends. CDR1 and CDR2 from the germline V gene are SGHDN and FVKESK. CDR3 length: 13 amino acids. The CDR3 nucleotides read TGTGCCAGCAGCCGAGACCCATACACTGAAGCTTTCTTT. It translates to CASSRDPYTEAFF.

The chain links TRBV2 to TRBJ1-5, with no clear D. The V gene's germline CDR1 is SNHLY and CDR2 FYNNEI. The CDR3 runs to 12 residues. V gave up 6 bases and J gave up 4 bases, with 7 bases separating them. The CDR3 bases are TGTGCCAGCAGGTACAGTAATCAGCCCCAGCATTTT. This gives the protein CASRYSNQPQHF.

This clone was counted between two and nine times. The V and J genes are TRBV5-4 and TRBJ2-1; TRBD1 matches 10 bases. In germline, CDR1 is SGHNT, CDR2 YYREEE (reference sequence). J lost 4 bases, V lost 4 bases, and 5 bases had no gene match. The CDR3 is 15 amino acids. In nucleotides, the CDR3 is TGTGCCAGCAGCCCCCGGGACAGGGGTTACAATGAGCAGTTCTTC. This encodes CASSPRDRGYNEQFF.

The chain is built from TRBV2 and TRBJ1-2; 9 nucleotides match TRBD1. Germline V gene sequence: CDR1 SNHLY, CDR2 FYNNEI. With 0 bases clipped from V and 8 bases from J, the junction kept 10 bases outside the gene matches. The CDR3 has 16 residues. The CDR3 coding sequence is TGTGCCAGCAGTGAAGCGCGCCAAACAGGGGGCAAGGGCTACACCTTC. Its translation: CASSEARQTGGKGYTF.

The chain links TRBV28 to TRBJ2-7; a possible D gene is TRBD1 (5 bases). V shed 5 bases and J shed 2 bases, with 16 bases lying between them. The CDR3 loop spans 15 amino acids. CDR1 is MDHEN and CDR2 is SYDVKM in the germline V gene. CDR3 sequence (DNA): TGTGCCAGCAGTCCCCTCCTCAGGGCAGCCTACGAGCAGTACTTC. Its translation: CASSPLLRAAYEQYF.

The V and J genes are TRBV7-2 and TRBJ2-5; 10 nucleotides line up with TRBD1. This CDR3 has 20 amino acids. The V segment lost 0 bases and the J segment 4 bases; nucleotides outside the gene matches: 17. CDR1 SGHTA and CDR2 FQGNSA come from the germline V gene. The CDR3 loop is CASSLAGQGKSSGGRETQYF. CDR3 sequence (DNA): TGTGCCAGCAGCTTAGCGGGACAGGGGAAATCATCGGGAGGGAGAGAGACCCAGTACTTC.

The CDR3 DNA follows: TGTGCCAGCAGCTTAGAACAGTATAATGAGCAGTTCTTC. Translation gives CASSLEQYNEQFF. The gene calls are TRBV7-9 and TRBJ2-1; no clear D. Germline CDR1 is SEHNR and CDR2 is FQNEAQ (reference sequence). The CDR3 length is 13 residues. Trimming cost V 1 base and J 7 bases, with 8 bases left between them.

The rearrangement uses TRBV5-1 and TRBJ2-1; TRBD1 agrees at 9 bases. The junction had 9 bases not matched to a gene; V was cut back by 4 bases and J by 4 bases. The CDR3 totals 16 residues. The germline CDR1 and CDR2 sequences are SGHRS and YFSETQ. This CDR3 reads CASSPSGTGHYNEQFF. In nucleotides, the CDR3 is TGCGCCAGCAGCCCATCCGGGACAGGGCATTACAATGAGCAGTTCTTC.

The V call is TRBV28, the J call TRBJ1-1; D unresolved. The V gene lost 5 bases and the J gene lost 5 bases, with 15 bases spanning the gap. Germline lookup yields CDR1 MDHEN and CDR2 SYDVKM. The CDR3 runs 14 residues. The CDR3 spells CASSKGGRLTEAFF. Here the CDR3 DNA reads TGTGCCAGCAGTAAAGGAGGGAGGCTAACTGAAGCTTTCTTT.

This sequence joins TRBV28 and TRBJ2-5; tentative D call: TRBD2 (6 bases). The CDR3 totals 15 residues. V was clipped by 9 bases and J by 1 base, with 18 bases between them. Germline lookup yields CDR1 MDHEN and CDR2 SYDVKM. In DNA, the CDR3 is TGTGCCAGTTCTCTCGGGAGACAGATCCAAGAGACCCAGTACTTC. Translating it yields CASSLGRQIQETQYF.

This chain uses TRBV19 with TRBJ2-2, with D possibly being TRBD2 (7 bases). Deletions cut 10 bases from V and 6 bases from J, with 18 bases between. The germline V gene encodes CDR1 LNHDA and CDR2 SQIVND (reference sequence). This CDR3 has 14 amino acids. The CDR3 coding sequence is TGTGCCACCCGATGGGGGGGCCTCCCCGGGGAGCTGTTTTTT. This encodes CATRWGGLPGELFF. Supplemented by reference TRBV19 and TRBJ2-2, the full variable domain reads DGGITQSPKYLFRKEGQNVTLSCEQNLNHDAMYWYRQDPGQGLRLIYYSQIVNDFQKGDIAEGYSVSREKKESFPLTVTSAQKNPTAFYLCATRWGGLPGELFFGEGSRLTVL.

The chain is built from TRBV30 and TRBJ2-1; 8 bases are shared with TRBD2. Germline V gene data show CDR1 as GTSNPN and CDR2 as SVGIG (reference sequence). The CDR3 spans 13 residues. V dropped 3 bases and J dropped 9; count of bases not matched to a gene: 7. The CDR3 spells CAWSPPGLGEQFF. The CDR3 DNA reads as TGTGCCTGGAGCCCTCCGGGACTAGGTGAGCAGTTCTTC. The whole variable domain, filled in from reference TRBV30 and TRBJ2-1, reads SQTIHQWPATLVQPVGSPLSLECTVEGTSNPNLYWYRQAAGRGLQLLFYSVGIGQISSEVPQNLSASRPQDRQFILSSKKLLLSDSGFYLCAWSPPGLGEQFFGPGTRLTVL.

This clone was recorded only once. This rearrangement joins TRBV27 to TRBJ2-3; TRBD2 matches at 8 bases. From germline, CDR1 is MNHEY and CDR2 SMNVEV (reference sequence). The CDR3 has 16 residues. The V and J ends lost 7 bases and 2 bases, in that order; junction bases with no gene match: 11. The CDR3 bases are TGTGCCAGCAAGGAGCGGGAGTACTCTATCACAGATACGCAGTATTTT. Protein: CASKEREYSITDTQYF.

This chain uses TRBV6-1 with TRBJ2-1; no reliable D call. V was shortened by 2 bases and J by 6 bases, with 11 bases between the two germline ends. The CDR3 covers 14 residues. Germline assignment: CDR1 MNHNS and CDR2 SASEGT. CDR3 nucleotide sequence: TGTGCCAGCAGTGAATCCTCTAAAGTCAATGAGCAGTTCTTC. The encoded protein is CASSESSKVNEQFF.

The rearrangement joins TRBV19 to TRBJ1-1, with D unresolved. CDR1 is LNHDA and CDR2 is SQIVND in the germline V gene (reference sequence). The CDR3 sequence is 17 residues long. The V end lost 0 bases, the J end lost 1 base, and 15 bases lay between the germline ends. CDR3 in amino acids: CASSIDPRPRQNTEAFF. DNA of the CDR3: TGTGCCAGTAGTATAGACCCCCGCCCCCGACAGAACACTGAAGCTTTCTTT.

The rearrangement links TRBV7-2 to TRBJ2-7; D ambiguous. Germline V gene lookup returns CDR1 SGHTA and CDR2 FQGNSA. CDR3 size: 15 residues. Trimming removed 2 bases at V and 0 bases at J, with 11 bases between. The CDR3 here is CASSLSTASSYEQYF. For the CDR3, the DNA is TGTGCCAGCAGCTTATCCACCGCCAGCTCCTACGAGCAGTACTTC. Variable domain in full (rest from reference TRBV7-2 and TRBJ2-7): GAGVSQSPSNKVTEKGKDVELRCDPISGHTALYWYRQSLGQGLEFLIYFQGNSAPDKSGLPSDRFSAERTGGSVSTLTIQRTQQEDSAVYLCASSLSTASSYEQYFGPGTRLTVT.

The chain links TRBV6-6 to TRBJ2-1; D may be TRBD2 (6 bases). The V gene's germline CDR1 is MNHNY and CDR2 SVGAGI (reference sequence). The V end was cut by 4 bases, the J end by 2 bases, with 9 bases between. The CDR3 covers 14 residues. The CDR3 DNA sequence: TGTGCCAGCAGTTCGACGGGGGCCTACAATGAGCAGTTCTTC. It encodes CASSSTGAYNEQFF.

A note on this clone: The germline gene is not matched at one end of the junction; a read error may be the cause. The V call is TRBV12-5, the J call TRBJ2-6; D perhaps matches TRBD1 (5 bases). The CDR3 spans 17 residues. Germline CDR1 and CDR2: LGHNT and FRNRAP. CDR3 in amino acids: CASGLVLMGSGANGLTF. DNA of the CDR3: TGTGCTAGTGGTTTGGTACTGATGGGCTCTGGGGCCAACGGCCTGACTTTC.

The chain couples TRBV7-2 to TRBJ2-4; 8 positions agree with TRBD2. The CDR3 is 14 residues long. CDR1 is SGHTA and CDR2 is FQGNSA in the germline V gene. The V segment lost 7 bases and the J segment 3 bases; nucleotides outside the gene matches: 5. The chain's CDR3 is CASTLGTSKNIQYF. Written as DNA, the CDR3 is TGTGCCAGCACCCTGGGGACTAGCAAAAACATTCAGTACTTC.

The V gene is TRBV2, the J gene TRBJ1-3; D ambiguous. Germline CDR1 is SNHLY and CDR2 is FYNNEI. Trimming took 1 base from V and 3 from J, leaving 7 bases between them. This CDR3 has 14 residues. CDR3 amino acids: CASSEGLIGNTIYF. The CDR3 DNA reads as TGTGCCAGCAGTGAAGGACTAATTGGAAACACCATATATTTT.

This chain connects TRBV29-1 to TRBJ1-1, with no clear D. The CDR3 is 14 residues long. The germline V gene has CDR1 SQVTM and CDR2 ANQGSEA. The V and J ends lost 4 bases and 1 base respectively, with 13 bases between them. The CDR3 protein is CSVVAYYGNTEAFF. DNA of the CDR3: TGCAGCGTTGTCGCTTATTACGGGAACACTGAAGCTTTCTTT.

CDR3 nucleotides: TGTGCCAGCAGTTACTCGGAGCGGGAGGCCTACGAGCAGTACTTC. Translating it yields CASSYSEREAYEQYF. The chain carries TRBV6-5 and TRBJ2-7, with 9 bases lining up with TRBD2. From germline, CDR1 is MNHEY and CDR2 SVGAGI. The CDR3 has 15 residues. V shed 0 bases and J 2 bases; nucleotides not matched to a gene: 2.

The rearrangement links TRBV19 to TRBJ2-4; 7 bases fit TRBD2. The CDR3 totals 15 residues. In germline, CDR1 is LNHDA, CDR2 SQIVND (reference sequence). Unmatched junction bases numbered 8, after V lost 2 bases and J lost 7 bases. CDR3 sequence reads: CASSISGQGGNIQYF. The CDR3 coding sequence is TGTGCCAGTAGTATAAGTGGGCAGGGAGGGAACATTCAGTACTTC. Looking up the rest from reference TRBV19 and TRBJ2-4 gives the full variable domain: DGGITQSPKYLFRKEGQNVTLSCEQNLNHDAMYWYRQDPGQGLRLIYYSQIVNDFQKGDIAEGYSVSREKKESFPLTVTSAQKNPTAFYLCASSISGQGGNIQYFGAGTRLSVL.

The V and J genes are TRBV11-3 and TRBJ2-1; the D is unclear. CDR3 length: 14 residues. Germline V gene sequence: CDR1 SGHNT, CDR2 YENEEA. Trimming cost V 2 bases and J 7 bases, with 12 bases left between them. CDR3 nucleotides: TGTGCCAGCAGCTTATCGGGTCCCACTAATGAGCAGTTCTTC. As protein: CASSLSGPTNEQFF.

The chain combines TRBV6-1 with TRBJ2-5; no reliable D call. Judging by the DNA end, TRBJ2-7 fits better; the J call may be wrong. The CDR3 sequence is 13 residues long. CDR1 MNHNS and CDR2 SASEGT come from the germline V gene. Here the CDR3 DNA reads TGTGCCAGCAGGACCGACTCGTTCTACGAGCAGTACTTC. Protein sequence: CASRTDSFYEQYF.

V is TRBV11-2 and J is TRBJ2-2; tentatively, D is TRBD1 (6 bases). Germline values: CDR1 SGHAT, CDR2 FQNNGV. The CDR3 has 17 residues. V was cut by 5 bases and J by 9 bases, with 25 bases left in between. Here the CDR3 reads CASSPYHRQDMRRELFF. CDR3 sequence (DNA): TGTGCCAGCAGCCCCTACCATAGACAGGACATGCGCCGGGAGCTGTTTTTT.